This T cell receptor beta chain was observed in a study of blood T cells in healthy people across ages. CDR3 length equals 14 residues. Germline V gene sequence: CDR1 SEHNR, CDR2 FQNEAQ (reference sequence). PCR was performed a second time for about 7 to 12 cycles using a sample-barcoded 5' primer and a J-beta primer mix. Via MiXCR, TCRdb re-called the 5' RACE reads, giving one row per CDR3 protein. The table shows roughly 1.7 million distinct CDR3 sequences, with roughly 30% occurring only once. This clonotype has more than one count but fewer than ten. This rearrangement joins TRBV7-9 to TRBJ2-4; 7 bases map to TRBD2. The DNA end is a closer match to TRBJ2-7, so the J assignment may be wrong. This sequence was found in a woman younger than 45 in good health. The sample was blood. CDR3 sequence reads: CASSLGGSGSEQYF. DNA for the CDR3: TGTGCCAGCAGCTTAGGCGGGAGTGGCAGCGAGCAGTACTTC.